The present T cell receptor (beta chain) was sequenced within a study of T cells after yellow fever vaccination. Overall study context: With SMART-Seq v4 Ultra Low Input, the fractions containing low cell numbers were prepared.

Per the germline V gene, CDR1 is SGHVS and CDR2 is FQNEAQ. V was shortened by 1 base and J by 0 bases, with 10 bases between the two germline ends. The CDR3 totals 16 residues. This clonotype has just a few counts. The antigen remains undetermined. Study observations and caveats: Weaker overall was a secondary response that nonetheless peaked faster, on day 5 versus 15. CD4 and CD8 compartments shared a small share of clonotypes.

They built TCR cDNA with 5'RACE template switching, a step that put in a universal primer site and UMIs. MiXCR, applied by TCRdb to the 5' RACE reads, yields one record per CDR3 protein. The data hold more than 300,000 distinct CDR3 sequences, with around 4.4% observed a single time. The chain links TRBV7-8 to TRBJ1-3; no definite D call. The material was PBMCs, obtained 15 days after the yellow fever booster vaccination. This clonotype was sampled from a man in his late teens or twenties who received the YFV17D yellow fever vaccine. The CDR3 region has the DNA TGTGCCAGCAGCTTAGACATAGGTCCCTCTGGAAACACCATATATTTT. This encodes CASSLDIGPSGNTIYF.